These 26 T cell receptor beta chains were sequenced from one sample in a study of blood T cell repertoires in COVID-19. Data came from immunoSEQ multiplex PCR; TCRdb stores just in-frame clones and leaves some out. Here the sample spans about 53,000 clones, roughly 88% being singletons. Material: peripheral blood. The receptors stem from an older man with acute or convalescent COVID-19.

The chain links TRBV7-9 to TRBJ2-7; 9 bases match TRBD1. The CDR3 contains 17 residues. Losses at the gene ends were 4 bases for V and 2 bases for J; bases not matched to a gene: 12. CDR1 is SEHNR, CDR2 FQNEAQ, per germline (reference sequence). The CDR3 region has the DNA TGTGCCAGCAGCTCCGGGACAGGGAGCGGCTCGGCCTACGAGCAGTACTTC. This sequence encodes CASSSGTGSGSAYEQYF.

This chain joins TRBV5-5 and TRBJ1-6; D may be TRBD1 (5 bases). Germline CDR1 SGHKS, CDR2 YYEKEE (reference sequence). V shed 4 bases and J shed 10 bases, with 18 bases lying between them. The CDR3 is made up of 15 amino acids. The CDR3 DNA is TGTGCCAGCAGCCCGCATCAGGGATCGGGCTCACCCCTCCACTTT. Its translation is CASSPHQGSGSPLHF.

The V and J genes are TRBV6-5 and TRBJ2-7, with 8 bases lining up with TRBD2. Germline V gene sequence: CDR1 MNHEY, CDR2 SVGAGI. Losses at the gene ends were 6 bases for V and 2 bases for J; bases not matched to a gene: 6. The CDR3 extends over 14 amino acids. The CDR3 DNA is TGTGCCAGCAGGAGCGGGGGCCTTCCCTACGAGCAGTACTTC. Translating gives CASRSGGLPYEQYF.

This clone was seen only a few times. The chain combines TRBV5-4 with TRBJ1-4, with D unclear. Germline CDR1 SGHNT, CDR2 YYREEE (reference sequence). The CDR3 runs to 13 residues. The V gene lost 3 bases and the J gene lost 8 bases, with 11 bases spanning the gap. CDR3 in amino acids: CASSSPPGEKLFF. Written as DNA, the CDR3 is TGTGCCAGCAGCTCACCCCCGGGGGAAAAACTGTTTTTT.

This CDR3 reads CASSLISGGETQYF. The CDR3 DNA reads TGCGCCAGCAGCTTGATTAGCGGGGGAGAGACCCAGTACTTC. The gene calls are TRBV5-1 and TRBJ2-5, with 9 bases lining up with TRBD2. Unmatched junction bases numbered 2, after V lost 1 base and J lost 4 bases. In germline, CDR1 is SGHRS, CDR2 YFSETQ. This CDR3 region has 14 residues. The full variable domain, with the rest looked up from reference TRBV5-1 and TRBJ2-5, is KAGVTQTPRYLIKTRGQQVTLSCSPISGHRSVSWYQQTPGQGLQFLFEYFSETQRNKGNFPGRFSGRQFSNSRSEMNVSTLELGDSALYLCASSLISGGETQYFGPGTRLLVL.

The chain combines TRBV6-5 with TRBJ2-5, with 9 positions matching TRBD2. The CDR3 loop spans 14 amino acids. In germline, CDR1 is MNHEY, CDR2 SVGAGI. The V and J ends lost 7 bases and 4 bases, in that order; junction bases with no gene match: 7. The DNA of the CDR3 is TGTGCCAGCACCCCCCGCGGGGGGGGAGAGACCCAGTACTTC. The encoded protein is CASTPRGGGETQYF.

The rearrangement links TRBV5-6 to TRBJ1-1; possibly TRBD1 for D (5 bases). This CDR3 is built from 13 residues. Germline V gene sequence: CDR1 SGHDT, CDR2 YYEEEE. Trimming took 4 bases from V and 4 from J, leaving 11 bases between them. CDR3 amino acids: CASSTQGGTEAFF. The DNA for the CDR3 is TGTGCCAGCAGCACCCAGGGTGGCACTGAAGCTTTCTTT.

The chain is built from TRBV5-5 and TRBJ2-5; D call uncertain. Germline CDR1 is SGHKS and CDR2 is YYEKEE (reference sequence). The CDR3 consists of 12 residues. The V end lost 4 bases, the J end lost 2 bases, and 6 bases lay between the germline ends. Written as DNA, the CDR3 is TGTGCCAGCAGCCCCTTACAAGAGACCCAGTACTTC. The encoded protein is CASSPLQETQYF. The full variable domain, with the rest looked up from reference TRBV5-5 and TRBJ2-5, is DAGVTQSPTHLIKTRGQQVTLRCSPISGHKSVSWYQQVLGQGPQFIFQYYEKEERGRGNFPDRFSARQFPNYSSELNVNALLLGDSALYLCASSPLQETQYFGPGTRLLVL.

This clone was recorded once. The V and J genes are TRBV6-5 and TRBJ2-5, with TRBD2 identical over 11 bases. V shed 10 bases and J 14 bases; nucleotides not matched to a gene: 15. The CDR3 has 13 residues. Germline CDR1 and CDR2: MNHEY and SVGAGI. CDR3 nucleotide sequence: TGTGCCACCGATCCTAGCGGGGGGCCGCTTGGATACTTC. It specifies CATDPSGGPLGYF.

The J gene is TRBJ2-5, the V gene TRBV7-2; 10 nucleotides align to TRBD2. This CDR3 comprises 14 residues. Trimming cost V 6 bases and J 0 bases; bases outside gene matches: 1. Per germline, CDR1 SGHTA and CDR2 FQGNSA. The CDR3, as DNA: TGTGCCAGCAGTCTAGCGGGGGACCAAGAGACCCAGTACTTC. This encodes CASSLAGDQETQYF.

This clone showed up just once. This sequence joins TRBV6-2 or TRBV6-3 and TRBJ2-7; maybe TRBD1 (5 bases). The V gene's germline CDR1 is MNHEY and CDR2 SVGEGT. There are 12 residues in the CDR3. Trimming stripped 6 bases from V and 6 bases from J, with 12 bases between. The CDR3 nucleotides read TGTGCCAGCAGCTCAGGGTTGTTCGAGCAGTACTTC. Translating gives CASSSGLFEQYF.

The rearrangement joins TRBV19 to TRBJ2-1, with D perhaps matching TRBD2 (6 bases). Trimming stripped 6 bases from V and 0 bases from J, with 12 bases between. Germline values: CDR1 LNHDA, CDR2 SQIVND (reference sequence). The CDR3 contains 15 residues. CDR3 bases: TGTGCCAGTAGCCCAACGGGGGACTCCTACAATGAGCAGTTCTTC. Its translation is CASSPTGDSYNEQFF.

A few counts support this clone. J is TRBJ1-3 and V is TRBV18; 8 nucleotides match TRBD1. Germline V gene lookup returns CDR1 KGHSH and CDR2 LQKENI. The V and J ends lost 2 bases and 4 bases, in that order; junction bases with no gene match: 4. There are 15 residues in the CDR3. This CDR3 reads CASSPATGVGNTIYF. The CDR3 coding sequence is TGTGCCAGCTCACCAGCGACAGGGGTCGGAAACACCATATATTTT.

The chain couples TRBV6-5 to TRBJ1-5, with D perhaps matching TRBD1 (6 bases). CDR3 length equals 14 residues. Trimming took off 8 bases at V and 4 bases at J, with 15 bases between the two ends. The germline gives CDR1 MNHEY, CDR2 SVGAGI. CDR3 in DNA: TGTGCCAGCTTCACCGGGGACATAAATCAGCCCCAGCATTTT. Residues: CASFTGDINQPQHF.

The DNA of the CDR3 is TGTGCCAGCAGCCAAGATCTGGGGCTAAACTATGGCTACACCTTC. Amino acid sequence: CASSQDLGLNYGYTF. V gene TRBV14 combines with J gene TRBJ1-2, with D maybe TRBD1 (5 bases). The germline V gene has CDR1 SGHDN and CDR2 FVKESK. The V and J ends lost 0 bases and 2 bases respectively, with 10 bases between them. There are 15 residues in the CDR3.

The chain uses TRBV28 and TRBJ1-2; D gene uncertain. This CDR3 is 12 amino acids long. CDR1 and CDR2 (germline): MDHEN, SYDVKM. The V gene lost 6 bases and the J gene lost 7 bases, with 12 bases spanning the gap. DNA of the CDR3: TGTGCCAGCAGCTCAGGCCTGCCTGGCTACACCTTC. Its translation is CASSSGLPGYTF.

The rearrangement uses TRBV7-2 and TRBJ2-7; 8 bases are shared with TRBD1. The germline gives CDR1 SGHTA, CDR2 FQGNSA. The ends lost 1 base at V and 6 bases at J; junction bases unmatched: 5. The CDR3 has 14 residues. The CDR3 protein is CASSLDARGREQYF. The CDR3 DNA follows: TGTGCCAGCAGCTTAGACGCCAGGGGGCGCGAGCAGTACTTC. The full variable domain, its missing parts supplied by reference TRBV7-2 and TRBJ2-7, is GAGVSQSPSNKVTEKGKDVELRCDPISGHTALYWYRQSLGQGLEFLIYFQGNSAPDKSGLPSDRFSAERTGGSVSTLTIQRTQQEDSAVYLCASSLDARGREQYFGPGTRLTVT.

The chain couples TRBV6-4 to TRBJ1-1; D unresolved. Germline CDR1 and CDR2: MRHNA and SNTAGT. CDR3 length: 13 residues. The V end lost 5 bases, the J end lost 5 bases, and 12 bases lay between the germline ends. Here the CDR3 reads CASSQEASTEAFF. In nucleotides, the CDR3 is TGTGCCAGCAGTCAAGAGGCAAGTACTGAAGCTTTCTTT.

The rearrangement links TRBV27 to TRBJ2-2; 8 bases match TRBD2. V lost 3 bases and J lost 0; bases outside the gene matches: 6. Germline V gene lookup returns CDR1 MNHEY and CDR2 SMNVEV (reference sequence). This CDR3 spans 17 amino acids. This CDR3 is CASSFLAGPANTGELFF. CDR3 coding DNA: TGTGCCAGCAGTTTCTTAGCGGGGCCTGCGAACACCGGGGAGCTGTTTTTT.

This sequence joins TRBV11-2 and TRBJ1-5; D is perhaps TRBD1 (6 bases). V lost 1 base and J lost 6, with 16 bases in between. Germline V lookup: CDR1 SGHAT, CDR2 FQNNGV. This CDR3 has 16 amino acids. The CDR3, as DNA: TGTGCCAGCAGCTTAGGCACAGGGAGAGGGAGTCAGCCCCAGCATTTT. This codes for CASSLGTGRGSQPQHF.

The sample holds one count of this clone. The V gene is TRBV6-6, the J gene TRBJ2-1; TRBD2 matches 8 bases. The CDR3 is 14 amino acids. J gave up 7 bases and V 2 bases, and 4 bases lay outside the gene matches. Germline assignment: CDR1 MNHNY and CDR2 SVGAGI (reference sequence). CDR3 loop: CASSYGSGGNEQFF. In DNA form, the CDR3 reads TGTGCCAGCAGTTACGGGAGCGGGGGTAATGAGCAGTTCTTC.

This clone occurred a few times. This rearrangement joins TRBV6-5 to TRBJ1-1, with a tentative D call TRBD1 (5 bases). The CDR3 runs 14 residues. V lost 4 bases to trimming and J lost 1 base, with 10 bases between them. Germline loops: CDR1 MNHEY, CDR2 SVGAGI. CDR3 DNA: TGTGCCAGCAGTTTCAGGGCCCAGAACACTGAAGCTTTCTTT. Protein: CASSFRAQNTEAFF.

This sequence joins TRBV30 and TRBJ2-4, with 7 positions matching TRBD1. The V gene's germline CDR1 is GTSNPN and CDR2 SVGIG (reference sequence). This CDR3 comprises 17 residues. Trimming took 2 bases from V and 1 from J; bases not matched to a gene: 11. The CDR3 DNA follows: TGTGCCTGGAGTCCCAGACAGGGAATCTCGGCCAAAAACATTCAGTACTTC. Its translation is CAWSPRQGISAKNIQYF.

V usage is TRBV5-4 and J usage is TRBJ2-5; a weak D match, TRBD2 (5 bases). CDR1 is SGHNT and CDR2 is YYREEE in the germline V gene (reference sequence). The V and J ends lost 6 bases and 0 bases respectively, with 9 bases between them. The CDR3 loop spans 13 amino acids. In DNA, the CDR3 is TGTGCCAGCAAGTCGGGATACCAAGAGACCCAGTACTTC. It encodes CASKSGYQETQYF.

The chain links TRBV6-4 to TRBJ2-1, with 15 positions matching TRBD2. V shed 6 bases and J 10 bases; nucleotides not matched to a gene: 7. Germline loops: CDR1 MRHNA, CDR2 SNTAGT. This CDR3 contains 15 residues. The CDR3 loop reads CASSPSGLAGGEQFF. In nucleotides, the CDR3 is TGTGCCAGCAGCCCGAGCGGACTAGCGGGAGGGGAGCAGTTCTTC.

The rearrangement uses TRBV9 and TRBJ1-4, with 7 bases identical to TRBD1. Germline CDR1 reads SGDLS; CDR2 reads YYNGEE. CDR3 length: 15 residues. V was pared by 3 bases and J by 8 bases, with 10 bases of the junction left unmatched. The CDR3 DNA reads as TGTGCCAGCAGCGCACAGGGGCTTAATCGGGAAAAACTGTTTTTT. Translating gives CASSAQGLNREKLFF.